In this sample, the clone carrying this T cell receptor (beta chain) turned up many times. The antigen is unknown. Together with a sample-barcoded 5' primer, a J-beta primer mix was included in a second PCR lasting about 7 to 12 cycles. Each CDR3 protein gets one entry after TCRdb re-called the 5' RACE reads with MiXCR. The table has 750,000 to 850,000 distinct CDR3 sequences, roughly 25% seen once. This entry belongs to a study of blood T cells in healthy people across ages. Study-level results: Reliance upon unsorted PBMCs precluded definitive naive versus antigen-experienced comparison. As age increased, TCR beta diversity per million T cells fell in a roughly linear fashion.

CDR1 and CDR2 (germline): SEHNR, FQNEAQ (reference sequence). V dropped 5 bases and J dropped 4 bases, with 9 bases sitting between them. This CDR3 contains 12 residues. Another study also made use of these data, one on T cells of mothers and their children. That source notes: Every microgram of extracted RNA entered cDNA synthesis, approximately 1.5 ug per 15 ul. A primer called M1S, used in the second PCR, added sample barcodes and 2-4 random nucleotides.

The sample consisted of blood. The sequence derives from a boy aged 5-17 years in good health. The V call is TRBV7-9, the J call TRBJ2-7, with TRBD2 as a possible D gene (5 bases). CDR3 sequence reads: CASSPSGYEQYF. CDR3 nucleotides: TGTGCCAGCAGCCCCTCGGGGTACGAGCAGTACTTC.